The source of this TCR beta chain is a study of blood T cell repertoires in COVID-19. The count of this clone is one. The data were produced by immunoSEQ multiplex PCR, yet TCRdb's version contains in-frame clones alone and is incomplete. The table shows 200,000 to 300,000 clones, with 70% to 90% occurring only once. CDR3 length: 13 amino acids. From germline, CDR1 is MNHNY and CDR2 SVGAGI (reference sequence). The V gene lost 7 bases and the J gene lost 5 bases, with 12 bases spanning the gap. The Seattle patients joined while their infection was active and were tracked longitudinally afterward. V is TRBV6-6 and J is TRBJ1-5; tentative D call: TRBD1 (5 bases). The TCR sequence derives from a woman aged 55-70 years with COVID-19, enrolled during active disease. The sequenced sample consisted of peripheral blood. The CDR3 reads CASTGGSDQPQHF. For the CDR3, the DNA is TGTGCCAGCACCGGGGGGTCCGATCAGCCCCAGCATTTT.